These 10 T cell receptor beta chains originate from one sample sequenced in a study of blood T cell repertoires in COVID-19. The table came from immunoSEQ multiplex PCR; TCRdb's copy has only in-frame clones and leaves some out. The data hold fewer than 85,000 clones, with approximately 80% observed a single time. Sequenced: peripheral blood. The receptors derive from a woman in her sixties with acute or convalescent COVID-19.

Comments on this clone: Other DNA sequences in the same sample also yield this CDR3. This chain links TRBV5-1 with TRBJ1-5; the match to TRBD1 covers 8 bases. The CDR3 is 14 amino acids. With 2 bases clipped from V and 5 bases from J, the junction kept 3 bases outside the gene matches. Germline V gene lookup returns CDR1 SGHRS and CDR2 YFSETQ. CDR3 in DNA: TGCGCCAGCAGCTTATCAGGGGGCGATCAGCCCCAGCATTTT. Translated: CASSLSGGDQPQHF.

The J gene is TRBJ2-5, the V gene TRBV18, with no clear D. With 0 bases removed from V and 3 bases from J, the gap between germline ends came to 8 bases. The CDR3 contains 14 residues. CDR1 is KGHSH, CDR2 LQKENI, per germline. CDR3 residues: CASSPPNFEETQYF. The CDR3 DNA follows: TGTGCCAGCTCACCACCGAACTTCGAAGAGACCCAGTACTTC. Drawing the rest from reference TRBV18 and TRBJ2-5, the complete variable domain is NAGVMQNPRHLVRRRGQEARLRCSPMKGHSHVYWYRQLPEEGLKFMVYLQKENIIDESGMPKERFSAEFPKEGPSILRIQQVVRGDSAAYFCASSPPNFEETQYFGPGTRLLVL.

The rearrangement uses TRBV19 and TRBJ1-1; 7 bases line up with TRBD1. Germline assignment: CDR1 LNHDA and CDR2 SQIVND (reference sequence). V lost 5 bases, J lost 8 bases, and 11 bases stayed unmatched. The CDR3 is 14 residues long. The CDR3 loop is CASSGDRTILEAFF. As DNA, the CDR3 is TGTGCCAGTAGTGGGGACAGAACAATCTTAGAAGCTTTCTTT.

The V call is TRBV5-1, the J call TRBJ2-1, with TRBD2 identical over 8 bases. From germline, CDR1 is SGHRS and CDR2 YFSETQ. Unmatched junction bases numbered 10, after V lost 0 bases and J lost 8 bases. The CDR3 has 16 amino acids. The DNA of the CDR3 is TGCGCCAGCAGCTTGGCGTCCGGGGGGGCGTGGGATGAGCAGTTCTTC. It translates to CASSLASGGAWDEQFF.

The V gene is TRBV13, the J gene TRBJ1-4, with D possibly matching TRBD1 (6 bases). CDR1 and CDR2 from the germline V gene are PRHDT and FYEKMQ (reference sequence). V lost 3 bases to trimming and J lost 2 bases, with 7 bases between them. CDR3 length: 14 amino acids. The CDR3 coding sequence is TGTGCCAGCAGCTTGGGGGCCACTAATGAAAAACTGTTTTTT. Translating it yields CASSLGATNEKLFF.

The rearrangement links TRBV5-5 to TRBJ2-1; 9 bases match TRBD2. Germline CDR1 and CDR2: SGHKS and YYEKEE (reference sequence). The CDR3 is 15 amino acids. V lost 6 bases to trimming and J lost 6 bases; unmatched junction nucleotides: 10. The CDR3 reads CASTREAGGANEQFF. The DNA for the CDR3 is TGTGCCAGCACCCGCGAGGCGGGGGGGGCCAATGAGCAGTTCTTC.

The chain combines TRBV11-2 with TRBJ1-1, with TRBD1 identical over 8 bases. Germline loops: CDR1 SGHAT, CDR2 FQNNGV. CDR3 length: 16 amino acids. With 2 bases clipped from V and 4 bases from J, the junction kept 9 bases outside the gene matches. The CDR3 DNA reads as TGTGCCAGCAGCTTACGTCTCTCAGGGACAGGCACTGAAGCTTTCTTT. It codes for CASSLRLSGTGTEAFF.

The chain uses TRBV19 and TRBJ1-2; the match to TRBD1 covers 12 bases. Germline CDR1 LNHDA, CDR2 SQIVND (reference sequence). The V segment lost 7 bases and the J segment 8 bases; nucleotides outside the gene matches: 11. The CDR3 is made up of 15 amino acids. The CDR3 DNA reads TGTGCCAGTACAAAGTGGGGACAGGGGGCTGGAGGCTACACCTTC. This gives the protein CASTKWGQGAGGYTF.

The chain joins TRBV30 to TRBJ1-2, with D possibly matching TRBD1 (5 bases). The CDR3 spans 11 residues. V was cut by 5 bases and J by 4 bases, with 8 bases left in between. CDR1 and CDR2 (germline): GTSNPN, SVGIG (reference sequence). This CDR3 is CAWGASYGYTF. As DNA, the CDR3 is TGTGCCTGGGGGGCCAGCTATGGCTACACCTTC.

V and J are TRBV7-3 and TRBJ1-2; 8 bases fit TRBD1. V was clipped by 5 bases and J by 4 bases; unmatched bases: 9. The CDR3 is 15 amino acids. Germline V CDR1 and CDR2: SGHTA, FQGTGA. The CDR3 DNA sequence: TGTGCCAGCAGCGCCTCGACAGGGGCGGGCTATGGCTACACCTTC. This gives the protein CASSASTGAGYGYTF.